This passage covers 2 T cell receptor beta chains from one sample sequenced in a study of blood T cells in healthy people across ages. Alongside a J-beta primer mix, a sample-barcoded 5' primer served in a second PCR lasting roughly 6 to 12 cycles. Each CDR3 protein gets one entry after TCRdb re-called the 5' RACE reads with MiXCR. The sample yields about 970,000 distinct CDR3 sequences, just over 50% seen once. Sequences were obtained from blood. The receptor source for this set is a woman aged 60-75 years in good health.

V gene TRBV4-3 combines with J gene TRBJ2-7, with D hard to call. This CDR3 has 15 residues. Trimming took off 0 bases at V and 3 bases at J, with 12 bases between the two ends. CDR1 LGHNA and CDR2 YSLEER come from the germline V gene. The DNA of the CDR3 is TGCGCCAGCAGCCAAGAGGCAGGAAACTACTACGAGCAGTACTTC. It specifies CASSQEAGNYYEQYF.

The gene calls are TRBV7-8 and TRBJ2-4; the match to TRBD1 covers 7 bases. The CDR3 is 14 amino acids. Germline CDR1 reads SGHVS; CDR2 reads FQNEAQ. Unmatched junction bases numbered 8, after V lost 3 bases and J lost 9 bases. The chain's CDR3 is CASSFRQGRSIQYF. For the CDR3, the DNA is TGTGCCAGCAGCTTTAGACAGGGAAGGAGCATTCAGTACTTC.